This T cell receptor beta chain was documented in a study of blood T cell repertoires in COVID-19. Study information: Nucleic acid was either cDNA or gDNA, and it came from T cells, B-cell-depleted T cells, or PBMCs.

CDR3 length equals 16 residues. Germline CDR1 ENHRY, CDR2 SYGVKD. The junction had 8 bases not matched to a gene; V was cut back by 8 bases and J by 3 bases. Enrolled during active infection, Seattle patients were then followed longitudinally. The method was immunoSEQ multiplex PCR; TCRdb's version includes in-frame clones alone and lacks a portion of them. The data contain more than 80,000 clones, approximately 85% of them singletons. V gene TRBV10-3 combines with J gene TRBJ2-3; TRBD2 aligns across 13 bases. The source material was peripheral blood. The TCR originated in a woman older than 75 with COVID-19, enrolled during active disease. CDR3 in DNA: TGTGCCATCGGGGGACTAGCGGGGAAGGAGACAGATACGCAGTATTTT. This sequence encodes CAIGGLAGKETDTQYF.